A selection of T cell receptor beta chains follows, all from one sample in a study of cytomegalovirus exposure and HLA in healthy donors. Clones were read by immunoSEQ multiplex PCR, and TCRdb kept only the in-frame ones, dropping some. The sample lists 40,000 to 60,000 clones; approximately 70% were seen once. Sequences were obtained from PBMCs. The source is a woman in her forties or fifties in good health and CMV-seronegative. Each CDR3 is given with its conserved first and last residue. Each record gives: D gene, V gene, clone size, J gene, CDR3 DNA, CDR3 protein. A D gene is named only where the DNA matches it firmly. Rows may omit the clone size; those that give it use once, few, many or a size class.

.	TRBV7-9	.	TRBJ1-4	TGTGCCAGCAGCTACAGGGCAAGGAATGAAAAACTGTTTTTT	CASSYRARNEKLFF
TRBD2	TRBV4-3	.	TRBJ2-7	TGCGCCAGCAGCCAAGAGACGACTAGCCCCTTTTACGAGCAGTACTTC	CASSQETTSPFYEQYF
.	TRBV5-8	.	TRBJ1-1	TGTGCCAGCAGCCGCCCCCGGGGAGGGTTGAACACTGAAGCTTTCTTT	CASSRPRGGLNTEAFF
.	TRBV19	.	TRBJ1-1	TGTGCCAGTAGTATAGATATCGGGGAATGGACTGAAGCTTTCTTT	CASSIDIGEWTEAFF
TRBD1	TRBV6-5	.	TRBJ1-2	TGTGCCAGCAGCCAGGGACAGGGGCTCGGCTACACCTTC	CASSQGQGLGYTF
TRBD1	TRBV6-5	.	TRBJ1-4	TGTGCCAGCAGTCTAACAGGGGTTGAAAAACTGTTTTTT	CASSLTGVEKLFF
TRBD2	TRBV15	.	TRBJ2-1	TGTGCCACCAGCAGAGAAGCTAGCGGCTCCTACAATGAGCAGTTCTTC	CATSREASGSYNEQFF
.	TRBV27	.	TRBJ2-7	TGTGCCAGCAGCAGTGTACCTTCCTACGAGCAGTACTTC	CASSSVPSYEQYF
TRBD1	TRBV6-5	.	TRBJ2-1	TGTGCCAGCAGTCCCGGGACAGGGGCGTACAATGAGCAGTTCTTC	CASSPGTGAYNEQFF
TRBD2	TRBV18	.	TRBJ2-7	TGTGCCAGCTCACCCTCTGGTAGCGGGAGAAGCGACGAGCAGTACTTC	CASSPSGSGRSDEQYF
.	TRBV7-3	.	TRBJ1-2	TGTGCCAGCAGCTTAGGCCCCCGAGGTGGCTACACCTTC	CASSLGPRGGYTF
.	TRBV5-1	.	TRBJ2-7	TGCGCCAGCAGCGCGAACAGCTACGAGCAGTACTTC	CASSANSYEQYF
TRBD1	TRBV19	.	TRBJ1-2	TGTGCCAGTAGTCCTAAGGACAGGGTGGTGGACTATGGCTACACCTTC	CASSPKDRVVDYGYTF
.	TRBV6-1	.	TRBJ1-1	TGTGCCAGCAGTGATGGGAATTCCCGGACAGCGAACACTGAAGCTTTCTTT	CASSDGNSRTANTEAFF
.	TRBV4-2	.	TRBJ1-6	TGTGCCAGCAGCCAAGTGAGCGGAGCGGGACTGCGATTTTCACCCCTCCACTTT	CASSQVSGAGLRFSPLHF
.	TRBV5-1	.	TRBJ1-2	TGCGCCAGCAGCCCCCGGGACACCTATGGCTGGTGGACCTTC	CASSPRDTYGWWTF
.	TRBV27	.	TRBJ1-5	TGTGCCACCTACAGTGCCGGGGCCCAGCATTTT	CATYSAGAQHF
TRBD1	TRBV30	few	TRBJ1-1	TGTGCCTGGAGTAGGAAACAGGGGAGTACTGAAGCTTTCTTT	CAWSRKQGSTEAFF
.	TRBV19	few	TRBJ1-5	TGTGCCAGTAGTATCCTAGAAGGCACCACAGGAACTCAGCCCCAGCATTTT	CASSILEGTTGTQPQHF
.	TRBV30	.	TRBJ2-1	TGTGCCTGGAGTCCCTTTAACAATGAGCAGTTCTTC	CAWSPFNNEQFF
.	TRBV27	.	TRBJ1-2	TGTGCCAGCAGTGAACAGGGAGCCCTCTATGGCTACACCTTC	CASSEQGALYGYTF
TRBD2	TRBV2	once	TRBJ2-2	TGTGCCAGCAACCCCAGTAGCGGGGGGACCGGGGAGCTGTTTTTT	CASNPSSGGTGELFF
.	TRBV6-5	.	TRBJ1-3	TGTGCCAGCAGCCTGGGGGGGGCCCTCGGAAACACCATATATTTT	CASSLGGALGNTIYF
.	TRBV4-2	.	TRBJ1-4	TGTGCCAGCAGCCAAGAGACGGGGGAGGGTTGGGGAAAACTGTTTTTT	CASSQETGEGWGKLFF
TRBD1	TRBV11-3	.	TRBJ2-7	TGTGCCAGCAGCTTCGGGACAGGGTACGAGCAGTACTTC	CASSFGTGYEQYF
TRBD1	TRBV6-6	.	TRBJ2-7	TGTGCCAGCAGAGCACCGGGACAGGGGGCCTGGGAGCAGTACTTC	CASRAPGQGAWEQYF
.	TRBV27	.	TRBJ1-1	TGTGCCAGCAGATTTAGTGGGAACACTGAAGCTTTCTTT	CASRFSGNTEAFF
TRBD1	TRBV6-1	.	TRBJ1-1	TGTGCCAGCATCGGACAGGGCCTAACTGAAGCTTTCTTT	CASIGQGLTEAFF
TRBD2	TRBV27	.	TRBJ2-4	TGTGCCAGCAGTCCGGGACTAGGGAACATTCAGTACTTC	CASSPGLGNIQYF
.	TRBV28	.	TRBJ2-2	TGTGCCAGCAGTTTGGCAAGCGCGAACACCGGGGAGCTGTTTTTT	CASSLASANTGELFF
TRBD2	TRBV5-4	few	TRBJ2-3	TGTGCCAGCAGCTCCCCCCCTAGCGGAGGCGGAGATACGCAGTATTTT	CASSSPPSGGGDTQYF
TRBD1	TRBV10-3	few	TRBJ1-1	TGTGCCATCAGTACAACAGGGGGCACTGAAGCTTTCTTT	CAISTTGGTEAFF
.	TRBV27	.	TRBJ2-7	TGTGCCGCCGGGGTGTCCTCCTACGAGCAGTACTTC	CAAGVSSYEQYF
.	TRBV6-5	once	TRBJ1-1	TGTGCCAGCAGTTCTTGGGGGGAAAAGGCTTTCTTT	CASSSWGEKAFF
TRBD1	TRBV19	.	TRBJ2-3	TGTGCCAGTAGTGTACAGGGGGTCACAGATACGCAGTATTTT	CASSVQGVTDTQYF
.	TRBV10-3	.	TRBJ2-7	TGTGCCATCAGTGTTCAAGACGGGTCCTACGAGCAGTACTTC	CAISVQDGSYEQYF
.	TRBV30	.	TRBJ2-1	TGTGCCTGGAGTGTAGTGGGCTATAAGCAGTTCTTC	CAWSVVGYKQFF
TRBD1	TRBV6-5	.	TRBJ2-3	TGTGCCAGCAGTTACTCGACTGGACAGGGATTAAATACGCAGTATTTT	CASSYSTGQGLNTQYF
.	TRBV11-2	.	TRBJ2-5	TGTGCCAGTACCCGTCGTCAGGGAGAGACCCAGTACTTC	CASTRRQGETQYF
.	TRBV6-5	.	TRBJ2-5	TGTGCCAGCAGTCGTACCGGGGTCCAAGAGACCCAGTACTTC	CASSRTGVQETQYF
TRBD2	TRBV28	.	TRBJ2-1	TGTGCCAGCAGTTTAATAGCGGGAGGGCTCAATGAGCAGTTCTTC	CASSLIAGGLNEQFF
.	TRBV10-3	few	TRBJ2-2	TGTGCCATCAGTGAGTCTACCCAGGGGTCCGGGGAGCTGTTTTTT	CAISESTQGSGELFF
.	TRBV19	.	TRBJ1-5	TGTGCCAGTAGCAATCAGGGCGGCAATCAGCCCCAGCATTTT	CASSNQGGNQPQHF
.	TRBV5-1	.	TRBJ1-1	TGCGCCAGCAGCTTGTCTCCGGTAGAGAACACTGAAGCTTTCTTT	CASSLSPVENTEAFF
.	TRBV2	.	TRBJ1-3	TGTGCCAGCAGCCGGGACAGAAACACCATATATTTT	CASSRDRNTIYF
TRBD1	TRBV6-7	few	TRBJ2-7	TGTGCCAGCAGTTACTCAAGTCTCCGGGACAGGGGTAACTACGAGCAGTACTTC	CASSYSSLRDRGNYEQYF
TRBD1	TRBV5-6	.	TRBJ1-2	TGTGCCAGCAGCCTTGTAAGCGGCAGGGGGCTATTTCGGGATGGCTACACCTTC	CASSLVSGRGLFRDGYTF
TRBD1	TRBV29-1	.	TRBJ1-2	TGCAGCGTGGAAGACAGGGCCCGGTATGGCTACACCTTC	CSVEDRARYGYTF
TRBD2	TRBV28	.	TRBJ2-7	TGTGCCAGCAGTTTAGTAGCGGGAGCGGGAACCTACGAGCAGTACTTC	CASSLVAGAGTYEQYF
TRBD2	TRBV5-1	.	TRBJ2-3	TGCGCCAGCAGCCAACTAGCGGCTGTGCTTGAGGATACGCAGTATTTT	CASSQLAAVLEDTQYF
.	TRBV5-6	.	TRBJ2-4	TGTGCCAGCAGCTTGGGTAGCGAACGACGGTACTTC	CASSLGSERRYF
.	TRBV4-3	.	TRBJ2-3	TGCGCCAGCAGCCAAGAATCCCTGAGAGTCACAGATACGCAGTATTTT	CASSQESLRVTDTQYF